The 2 T cell receptor beta chains listed next were all sequenced from one sample in a study of blood T cell repertoires in COVID-19. Sequencing was performed with immunoSEQ multiplex PCR; in TCRdb, only in-frame clones are kept and a portion is missing. The sample lists 200,000 or so clones, approximately 90% seen once, with 10% to 12% in the top ten. Sequenced sample: PBMCs or T cells enriched from blood (not recorded which). The receptor set was obtained from a young man who had recovered from COVID-19.

V gene TRBV11-2 combines with J gene TRBJ2-1, with 10 bases lining up with TRBD2. Germline loops: CDR1 SGHAT, CDR2 FQNNGV. The CDR3 loop spans 15 amino acids. Losses at the gene ends were 0 bases for V and 12 bases for J; bases not matched to a gene: 8. CDR3: CASSLDAASGSSQFF. The CDR3 region has the DNA TGTGCCAGCAGCTTAGATGCGGCTAGCGGGAGTTCGCAGTTCTTC.

This clone was observed once. The genes are TRBV7-8 and TRBJ1-6; TRBD1 aligns across 11 bases. This CDR3 spans 15 amino acids. CDR1 is SGHVS, CDR2 FQNEAQ, per germline. V lost 3 bases, J lost 9 bases, and 4 bases stayed unmatched. As DNA, the CDR3 is TGTGCCAGCAGCTTGCCGGGACAGGGGGTTTCACCCCTCCACTTT. Protein product: CASSLPGQGVSPLHF. The full variable domain, its missing parts supplied by reference TRBV7-8 and TRBJ1-6, is GAGVSQSPRYKVAKRGQDVALRCDPISGHVSLFWYQQALGQGPEFLTYFQNEAQLDKSGLPSDRFFAERPEGSVSTLKIQRTQQEDSAVYLCASSLPGQGVSPLHFGNGTRLTVT.